This T cell receptor (beta chain) was retrieved from a study of shared clonotypes between healthy human individuals. Researchers ran the assay at a deep level. Here immunoSEQ multiplex PCR was the method, and the copy in TCRdb shows in-frame clones only, minus some. The repertoire holds roughly 1,800,000 clones, 85% to 95% seen once, with more than 0.9% in the top ten. CD45RO-negative cells were positively selected for CCR7, leaving out terminally differentiated effector memory CD45RA+ cells. Donors, healthy HIV-negative adults, lacked recent acute infections or vaccinations. This clone was seen only a few times. Antigen: not known. Germline loops: CDR1 MNHEY, CDR2 SMNVEV (reference sequence). The CDR3 consists of 14 residues. With 3 bases removed from V and 6 bases from J, the gap between germline ends came to 15 bases. General observations from the study: On the whole, naive subsets had larger estimated richness than memory subsets had. Relative to their counterparts shared across all four donors, non-shared clonotypes exhibited diminished generation probabilities.

The chain uses TRBV27 and TRBJ2-7; the D call may be TRBD1 or TRBD2 (5 bases each). The source of this sequence is a man aged 18 to 30 in good health. Input material: naive CD8+ T cells sorted from blood. CDR3 protein: CASSLDGAFREQYF. The CDR3 DNA reads TGTGCCAGCAGTTTGGACGGGGCATTCCGCGAGCAGTACTTC.